The entry below gives a single T cell receptor beta chain sequence along with its context. This sample was included in a study of OX40 agonist ivuxolimab in advanced cancers. CDR3 length: 13 residues. CDR1 MDHEN and CDR2 SYDVKM come from the germline V gene. The V and J ends lost 7 bases and 7 bases respectively, with 16 bases between them. Assay: immunoSEQ multiplex PCR; the TCRdb copy retains only in-frame clones and omits some. The sample lists approximately 89,000 clones; around nine tenths were seen once. This TCR came from an adult with an advanced solid tumor such as melanoma, head and neck, liver or kidney cancer. Sequenced here: CD4+ or CD8+ T cells sorted from blood, sampled in a trial of the OX40 agonist ivuxolimab. The chain uses TRBV28 and TRBJ1-2, with D possibly being TRBD1 (5 bases). Written as DNA, the CDR3 is TGTGCCAGCATCGGTGGGGGGGTTGGTGGCTACACCTTC. It translates to CASIGGGVGGYTF.